Below are 32 T cell receptor beta chains sequenced from a single sample in a study of blood T cell repertoires in COVID-19. TCRdb's copy holds only in-frame clones and misses some; the assay was immunoSEQ multiplex PCR. The data contain under 200,000 clones, 65% to 80% of them singletons. Sequenced input: peripheral blood. Receptors were obtained from a man aged 60-69 years with acute or convalescent COVID-19.

This chain connects TRBV14 to TRBJ2-7, with TRBD1 matching over 8 bases. Germline CDR1 is SGHDN and CDR2 is FVKESK. The CDR3 totals 15 residues. Losses at the gene ends were 4 bases for V and 3 bases for J; bases not matched to a gene: 8. CDR3 sequence reads: CASSRGTGQYYEQYF. The CDR3 region has the DNA TGTGCCAGCAGCCGGGGGACAGGCCAATACTACGAGCAGTACTTC.

A single count supports this clone. V usage is TRBV5-6 and J usage is TRBJ2-7; 7 nucleotides line up with TRBD1. The CDR3 is 13 amino acids. CDR1 is SGHDT and CDR2 is YYEEEE in the germline V gene. V gave up 4 bases and J gave up 2 bases; unmatched junction bases: 3. The CDR3 region has the DNA TGTGCCAGCAGCCCTGGGACAGCCTACGAGCAGTACTTC. It translates to CASSPGTAYEQYF. Looking up the rest from reference TRBV5-6 and TRBJ2-7 gives the full variable domain: DAGVTQSPTHLIKTRGQQVTLRCSPKSGHDTVSWYQQALGQGPQFIFQYYEEEERQRGNFPDRFSGHQFPNYSSELNVNALLLGDSALYLCASSPGTAYEQYFGPGTRLTVT.

This clone was counted between two and nine times. The germline gene is not matched at one end of the junction; a read error may be the cause. The chain employs TRBV15 and TRBJ2-1; 7 nucleotides line up with TRBD2. Germline assignment: CDR1 LNHNV and CDR2 YYDKDF (reference sequence). This CDR3 contains 14 residues. CDR3: CATSRDITGGRLVF. The CDR3 DNA reads TGTGCCACCAGCAGAGATATTACGGGAGGACGTTTGGTCTTC. The full variable domain, rest sourced from reference TRBV15 and TRBJ2-1, is DAMVIQNPRYQVTQFGKPVTLSCSQTLNHNVMYWYQQKSSQAPKLLFHYYDKDFNNEADTPDNFQSRRPNTSFCFLDIRSPGLGDTAMYLCATSRDITGGRLVFGPGTRLTVL.

The genes are TRBV9 and TRBJ1-2; D perhaps matches TRBD1 (6 bases). The germline V and J ends were trimmed by 2 bases and 3 bases, with 11 bases remaining between them. This CDR3 spans 14 amino acids. Germline CDR1 SGDLS, CDR2 YYNGEE. CDR3 protein: CASSVLAGDYGYTF. The CDR3 nucleotides are TGTGCCAGCAGCGTGTTGGCAGGGGACTATGGCTACACCTTC.

The J gene is TRBJ1-3, the V gene TRBV25-1, with no clear D. There are 16 residues in the CDR3. Per the germline V gene, CDR1 is MGHDK and CDR2 is SYGVNS. Trimming pared 2 bases from V and 1 base from J, leaving 12 bases between. CDR3 nucleotide sequence: TGTGCCAGCAGTGAAAACATGAGGGTATCTGGAAACACCATATATTTT. It specifies CASSENMRVSGNTIYF.

This clone has just one count. This chain joins TRBV29-1 and TRBJ2-7, with D perhaps matching TRBD1 (5 bases). Germline-derived CDR1 and CDR2 are SQVTM and ANQGSEA. Trimming shortened V by 1 base and J by 0 bases, and 10 bases separated the two germline ends. CDR3 length equals 14 residues. The CDR3 DNA is TGCAGCGTTGAAGCTCAGGGCCGCTCCTACGAGCAGTACTTC. It specifies CSVEAQGRSYEQYF.

The V gene is TRBV7-2, the J gene TRBJ2-3; possibly TRBD2 for D (6 bases). This CDR3 has 16 residues. Germline CDR1 reads SGHTA; CDR2 reads FQGNSA. The V and J ends lost 2 bases and 1 base respectively, with 13 bases between them. The CDR3 here is CASSLRRGAGTDTQYF. Written as DNA, the CDR3 is TGTGCCAGCAGCTTAAGGAGGGGAGCCGGCACAGATACGCAGTATTTT. The entire variable domain, with the rest obtained from reference TRBV7-2 and TRBJ2-3, is as follows: GAGVSQSPSNKVTEKGKDVELRCDPISGHTALYWYRQSLGQGLEFLIYFQGNSAPDKSGLPSDRFSAERTGGSVSTLTIQRTQQEDSAVYLCASSLRRGAGTDTQYFGPGTRLTVL.

This clone has only a few counts. V gene TRBV7-2 combines with J gene TRBJ1-5; D unresolved. In germline, CDR1 is SGHTA, CDR2 FQGNSA. This CDR3 has 14 amino acids. The ends were cut back, 5 bases at V and 2 bases at J, with 10 bases in the middle. CDR3: CASSPPQGNQPQHF. The CDR3 coding sequence is TGTGCCAGCAGCCCCCCGCAGGGCAATCAGCCCCAGCATTTT.

The chain employs TRBV4-1 and TRBJ2-7; 7 bases agree with TRBD1. CDR3 length: 14 residues. Germline loops: CDR1 MGHRA, CDR2 YSYEKL. The V segment lost 1 base and the J segment 5 bases; nucleotides outside the gene matches: 5. This CDR3 reads CASSQGTGAHEQYF. CDR3 DNA sequence: TGCGCCAGCAGCCAAGGAACAGGGGCTCACGAGCAGTACTTC.

The chain has TRBV4-1 and TRBJ2-3; 10 bases are shared with TRBD1. Germline CDR1 and CDR2: MGHRA and YSYEKL. Trimming took 0 bases from V and 5 from J; bases not matched to a gene: 5. The length of the CDR3 is 16 residues. CDR3 amino acids: CASSQETGGAGDTQYF. The CDR3 bases are TGCGCCAGCAGCCAAGAGACAGGGGGCGCCGGAGATACGCAGTATTTT.

The chain joins TRBV7-9 to TRBJ2-1; D perhaps matches TRBD1 (5 bases). Germline V gene sequence: CDR1 SEHNR, CDR2 FQNEAQ (reference sequence). Trimming removed 2 bases from V and 8 bases from J, with 7 bases in between. CDR3 length: 12 residues. Written as DNA, the CDR3 is TGTGCCAGCAGCTTACAGGGTTATGAGCAGTTCTTC. This gives the protein CASSLQGYEQFF.

The V and J genes are TRBV11-1 and TRBJ2-7; 10 positions agree with TRBD1. Per the germline V gene, CDR1 is SGHAT and CDR2 is FQDESV (reference sequence). With 2 bases clipped from V and 6 bases from J, the junction kept 4 bases outside the gene matches. This CDR3 contains 14 residues. The CDR3 sequence is CASSLRDRGGEQYF. Here the CDR3 DNA reads TGTGCCAGCAGCTTAAGGGACAGGGGAGGCGAGCAGTACTTC.

As for this clone: One end of the junction is discordant with germline, which a read error may explain. The chain has TRBV4-1 and TRBJ1-4; D not resolved. Germline CDR1 is MGHRA and CDR2 is YSYEKL. The CDR3 is made up of 14 amino acids. The CDR3 nucleotides are TGCGCCAGCAGCCAAGGAAATCTAGCGGGAAAAACTGTTTTT. Protein sequence: CASSQGNLAGKTVF.

The chain has TRBV29-1 and TRBJ2-5, with D perhaps TRBD2 (5 bases). The length of the CDR3 is 12 residues. Germline V gene data show CDR1 as SQVTM and CDR2 as ANQGSEA. Trimming stripped 0 bases from V and 4 bases from J, with 6 bases between. The CDR3 DNA sequence: TGCAGCGTTGAAGAAGGGAGAGAGACCCAGTACTTC. It is translated as CSVEEGRETQYF. Complete variable domain (other parts from reference TRBV29-1 and TRBJ2-5): SAVISQKPSRDICQRGTSLTIQCQVDSQVTMMFWYRQQPGQSLTLIATANQGSEATYESGFVIDKFPISRPNLTFSTLTVSNMSPEDSSIYLCSVEEGRETQYFGPGTRLLVL.

This chain connects TRBV5-5 to TRBJ1-6; a weak D match, TRBD1 (5 bases). Per germline, CDR1 SGHKS and CDR2 YYEKEE (reference sequence). The length of the CDR3 is 14 residues. With 3 bases removed from V and 9 bases from J, the gap between germline ends came to 13 bases. This CDR3 is CASSWGLDSSPLHF. DNA of the CDR3: TGTGCCAGCAGCTGGGGACTGGATTCTTCACCCCTCCACTTT. Full variable domain (rest looked up from reference TRBV5-5 and TRBJ1-6): DAGVTQSPTHLIKTRGQQVTLRCSPISGHKSVSWYQQVLGQGPQFIFQYYEKEERGRGNFPDRFSARQFPNYSSELNVNALLLGDSALYLCASSWGLDSSPLHFGNGTRLTVT.

This clone was recorded once. CDR3 amino acids: CASTKGQGANTGELFF. The CDR3, as DNA: TGTGCCAGCACGAAGGGACAGGGCGCGAACACCGGGGAGCTGTTTTTT. This chain joins TRBV2 and TRBJ2-2; 9 bases line up with TRBD1. This CDR3 spans 16 amino acids. Germline CDR1 is SNHLY and CDR2 is FYNNEI. The trim removed 7 bases at V and 0 bases at J, leaving 6 bases unmatched.

V usage is TRBV13 and J usage is TRBJ1-1; D remains ambiguous. This CDR3 region has 14 residues. Looked up from germline, CDR1 is PRHDT and CDR2 is FYEKMQ (reference sequence). Deletions cut 0 bases from V and 1 base from J, with 6 bases between. The DNA for the CDR3 is TGTGCCAGCAGCTTAGGGACAACGAACACTGAAGCTTTCTTT. Encoded protein: CASSLGTTNTEAFF.

V and J are TRBV7-2 and TRBJ1-3, with D hard to call. This CDR3 has 14 residues. V was clipped by 3 bases and J by 3 bases, with 9 bases between them. Germline loops: CDR1 SGHTA, CDR2 FQGNSA. The CDR3 DNA sequence: TGTGCCAGCAGCTTTAACAGTGTTGGAAACACCATATATTTT. Translation gives CASSFNSVGNTIYF.

The gene calls are TRBV27 and TRBJ1-5, with no clear D. Germline lookup yields CDR1 MNHEY and CDR2 SMNVEV (reference sequence). The CDR3 runs to 15 residues. V lost 10 bases, J lost 1 base, and 17 bases lay in between. The CDR3 DNA follows: TGTGCCACCCACTCCCATTCGGGGAGCAATCAGCCCCAGCATTTT. Translated: CATHSHSGSNQPQHF.

The chain is built from TRBV27 and TRBJ1-1, with TRBD1 as a possible D gene (6 bases). Trimming left V 6 bases short and J 5 bases short, with 19 bases between. The germline CDR1 and CDR2 sequences are MNHEY and SMNVEV (reference sequence). The length of the CDR3 is 15 residues. The CDR3 reads CASRRTGTIWTEAFF. CDR3 sequence (DNA): TGTGCCAGCAGGCGCACCGGGACAATTTGGACTGAAGCTTTCTTT.

The CDR3 region is CASSPGQGTDTQYF. The DNA of the CDR3 is TGTGCCAGCAGCCCGGGACAGGGCACAGATACGCAGTATTTT. The chain has TRBV7-2 and TRBJ2-3; TRBD1 matches at 8 bases. Germline V gives CDR1 SGHTA, CDR2 FQGNSA. There are 14 residues in the CDR3. V trimming: 5 bases; J trimming: 1 base; junction bases outside the gene matches: 2.

This clone has at least ten counts. The chain is built from TRBV7-9 and TRBJ1-5; 9 bases are shared with TRBD1. This CDR3 has 14 amino acids. V lost 4 bases and J lost 4; bases outside the gene matches: 2. The V gene's germline CDR1 is SEHNR and CDR2 FQNEAQ (reference sequence). The CDR3 coding sequence is TGTGCCAGCAGCTCAGGACAGGGGAATCAGCCCCAGCATTTT. Translated, it gives CASSSGQGNQPQHF.

V and J are TRBV2 and TRBJ1-2, with 7 bases identical to TRBD1. This CDR3 has 14 amino acids. V dropped 7 bases and J dropped 6; count of bases not matched to a gene: 11. The germline CDR1 and CDR2 sequences are SNHLY and FYNNEI. CDR3 loop: CASNGGAGGNGYTF. CDR3 DNA: TGTGCCAGCAACGGAGGGGCAGGGGGAAATGGCTACACCTTC.

This clone occurred once. This chain connects TRBV18 to TRBJ1-1; TRBD1 might be the D (5 bases). Deletions cut 0 bases from V and 4 bases from J, with 12 bases between. The CDR3 is 15 residues long. Germline V CDR1 and CDR2: KGHSH, LQKENI. The CDR3 bases are TGTGCCAGCTCACCACCGGGGCGGCAGGTCACTGAAGCTTTCTTT. The encoded protein is CASSPPGRQVTEAFF.

The chain couples TRBV5-1 to TRBJ1-2; 9 bases match TRBD1. V shed 2 bases, J shed 5 bases, and the junction held 1 base outside the gene matches. The germline V gene has CDR1 SGHRS and CDR2 YFSETQ. The length of the CDR3 is 13 residues. The CDR3 here is CASSFGTGYGYTF. Written as DNA, the CDR3 is TGCGCCAGCAGCTTCGGGACAGGGTATGGCTACACCTTC.

V is TRBV5-4 and J is TRBJ1-2; 11 nucleotides line up with TRBD1. V trimming: 3 bases; J trimming: 8 bases; junction bases outside the gene matches: 3. CDR1 and CDR2 from the germline V gene are SGHNT and YYREEE (reference sequence). CDR3 length equals 13 residues. This CDR3 is CASSSDRGRGYTF. CDR3 nucleotides: TGTGCCAGCAGCTCGGACAGGGGGCGAGGCTACACCTTC. Combining the CDR3 with reference TRBV5-4 and TRBJ1-2 gives the whole variable domain ETGVTQSPTHLIKTRGQQVTLRCSSQSGHNTVSWYQQALGQGPQFIFQYYREEENGRGNFPPRFSGLQFPNYSSELNVNALELDDSALYLCASSSDRGRGYTFGSGTRLTVV.

The V gene is TRBV30, the J gene TRBJ1-6; no firm D call. The V end was cut by 2 bases, the J end by 4 bases, with 9 bases between. The CDR3 covers 14 residues. Germline CDR1 reads GTSNPN; CDR2 reads SVGIG (reference sequence). The CDR3 loop reads CAWSRTDYNSPLHF. The CDR3, as DNA: TGTGCCTGGAGTCGCACAGATTATAATTCACCCCTCCACTTT.

This clone turned up a few times. The J gene is TRBJ1-5, the V gene TRBV3-1 (or the pseudogene TRBV3-2), with D possibly matching TRBD1 (6 bases). Germline lookup yields CDR1 LGHDT and CDR2 YNNKEL (reference sequence). There are 15 residues in the CDR3. The V gene lost 1 base and the J gene lost 6 bases, with 13 bases spanning the gap. CDR3 nucleotides: TGTGCCAGCAGCCAAGTGCTGGGGGCAGGTCAGCCCCAGCATTTT. As protein: CASSQVLGAGQPQHF.

V is TRBV19 and J is TRBJ2-1; a possible D gene is TRBD1 (6 bases). CDR1 and CDR2 from the germline V gene are LNHDA and SQIVND (reference sequence). Trimming took off 3 bases at V and 7 bases at J, with 10 bases between the two ends. This CDR3 region has 13 residues. This chain's CDR3 is CASSISRGNEQFF. CDR3 bases: TGTGCCAGTAGTATTTCCAGGGGTAATGAGCAGTTCTTC.

V is TRBV27 and J is TRBJ2-7, with TRBD1 matching 9 bases. Germline trimming cut 3 bases from V and 6 bases from J; bases unmatched to any gene: 12. The CDR3 loop spans 16 amino acids. CDR1 and CDR2 (germline): MNHEY, SMNVEV (reference sequence). CDR3 DNA: TGTGCCAGCAGTTTGTTCGGACAGGGGTTAAACTCCGAGCAGTACTTC. This encodes CASSLFGQGLNSEQYF.

This chain uses TRBV5-1 with TRBJ2-5; D remains ambiguous. Per germline, CDR1 SGHRS and CDR2 YFSETQ. V lost 0 bases, J lost 1 base, and 7 bases lay in between. CDR3 size: 14 residues. Here the CDR3 DNA reads TGCGCCAGCAGCTTGGACAGCCTCCAAGAGACCCAGTACTTC. Amino acid sequence: CASSLDSLQETQYF.

The genes are TRBV4-3 and TRBJ1-1; 11 positions agree with TRBD1. The CDR3 totals 17 residues. V dropped 0 bases and J dropped 7; count of bases not matched to a gene: 10. Germline assignment: CDR1 LGHNA and CDR2 YSLEER. This CDR3 reads CASSQDWGTGGPLEAFF. Here the CDR3 DNA reads TGCGCCAGCAGCCAAGATTGGGGGACAGGGGGTCCCCTTGAAGCTTTCTTT.